This T cell receptor beta chain was sequenced in a study of cytotoxic CD8 clonotypes in ibrutinib-treated CLL. Measured with immunoSEQ multiplex PCR; TCRdb has only the in-frame clones, and not every one. This repertoire shows roughly 160,000 clones, approximately 84% found once; its top ten account for roughly 4.6%. The study's findings and limits: Rising at ibrutinib response, clonality subsequently fell back toward baseline at progression. Exceeding age-matched healthy donors, baseline clonality also tracked the counts of circulating CD8+ T cells. Public clonotypes, an uncommon group, contracted or remained stable on treatment.

Germline CDR1 reads SGHRS; CDR2 reads YFSETQ. This CDR3 contains 10 residues. The V end was cut by 7 bases, the J end by 11 bases, with 10 bases between. Concerning this clone: Its antigen is still unknown.

Library input was about 2.2 micrograms of DNA from cryopreserved PBMCs. The sample was PBMCs, taken after 24 months of ibrutinib treatment. The receptor was derived from a human donor with chronic lymphocytic leukemia. The V and J genes are TRBV5-1 and TRBJ1-5; tentative D call: TRBD1 (5 bases). In DNA form, the CDR3 reads TGCGCCAGCCAATTCAGGGCCCAGCATTTT. Translated, it gives CASQFRAQHF.